A single sample is the source of the 30 T cell receptor beta chains below, sequenced in a study of T cell responses to AZD1222 COVID-19 vaccine. Sequencing used immunoSEQ multiplex PCR; TCRdb keeps in-frame clones, though not all of them. This table holds 150,000 to 250,000 clones, around 93% found once. Sequenced here: peripheral blood, sampled 28 days after the second AZD1222 dose. Source of these receptors: an adult who received the AZD1222 COVID-19 vaccine.

The chain recombines TRBV18 with TRBJ2-7, with unresolved D. Between the trimmed V and J ends, which lost 4 bases and 6 bases, there was a span of 7 bases. The CDR3 has 11 amino acids. Per germline, CDR1 KGHSH and CDR2 LQKENI. CDR3 sequence reads: CASSQQFEQYF. The CDR3 DNA reads as TGTGCCAGCTCACAACAATTCGAGCAGTACTTC. The complete variable domain, with remaining parts taken from reference TRBV18 and TRBJ2-7, reads NAGVMQNPRHLVRRRGQEARLRCSPMKGHSHVYWYRQLPEEGLKFMVYLQKENIIDESGMPKERFSAEFPKEGPSILRIQQVVRGDSAAYFCASSQQFEQYFGPGTRLTVT.

The chain links TRBV3-1 (or the pseudogene TRBV3-2) to TRBJ2-2; D is ambiguous. Germline lookup yields CDR1 LGHDT and CDR2 YNNKEL (reference sequence). The CDR3 has 15 amino acids. The ends were cut back, 7 bases at V and 6 bases at J, with 18 bases in the middle. For the CDR3, the DNA is TGTGCCAGCACCCGACGGCCCATTTCTTCCGGGGAGCTGTTTTTT. As protein: CASTRRPISSGELFF.

This clone occurred once. This chain links TRBV10-3 with TRBJ2-3; the D gene is possibly TRBD2 (6 bases). V lost 3 bases, J lost 1 base, and 11 bases lay in between. The CDR3 is 15 amino acids. CDR1 and CDR2 from the germline V gene are ENHRY and SYGVKD. The CDR3 region is CAISEPQRGTDTQYF. CDR3 sequence (DNA): TGTGCCATCAGTGAACCTCAGCGGGGCACAGATACGCAGTATTTT.

The V and J genes are TRBV5-8 and TRBJ2-2, with 9 bases matching TRBD2. CDR3 length equals 16 residues. With 4 bases clipped from V and 4 bases from J, the junction kept 8 bases outside the gene matches. Per the germline V gene, CDR1 is SGHTS and CDR2 is YDEGEE. In DNA form, the CDR3 reads TGTGCCAGCAGCACCGGGACTAGCTCATTCACCGGGGAGCTGTTTTTT. Its protein is CASSTGTSSFTGELFF.

V usage is TRBV5-1 and J usage is TRBJ2-5; 8 bases line up with TRBD1. Germline assignment: CDR1 SGHRS and CDR2 YFSETQ. The CDR3 runs to 15 residues. V lost 4 bases to trimming and J lost 2 bases; unmatched junction nucleotides: 7. The CDR3, as DNA: TGCGCCAGCAGCCGCGGGACAGGAGAACAAGAGACCCAGTACTTC. Translation gives CASSRGTGEQETQYF.

The V and J genes are TRBV6-1 and TRBJ2-4; D not resolved. With 0 bases removed from V and 0 bases from J, the gap between germline ends came to 3 bases. Germline values: CDR1 MNHNS, CDR2 SASEGT. The CDR3 runs to 14 residues. CDR3 region: CASSEALAKNIQYF. The CDR3 coding sequence is TGTGCCAGCAGTGAAGCTCTAGCCAAAAACATTCAGTACTTC.

A single count supports this clone. The chain links TRBV28 to TRBJ2-5, with 9 bases lining up with TRBD2. The V segment lost 6 bases and the J segment 9 bases; nucleotides outside the gene matches: 8. Germline assignment: CDR1 MDHEN and CDR2 SYDVKM. CDR3 length equals 13 residues. The CDR3 loop is CASSTGTSKAQYF. DNA for the CDR3: TGTGCCAGCAGCACCGGGACTAGCAAGGCCCAGTACTTC.

This chain joins TRBV5-1 and TRBJ2-3; no definite D call. Trimming took 4 bases from V and 1 from J, leaving 7 bases between them. This CDR3 is 13 amino acids long. CDR1 SGHRS and CDR2 YFSETQ come from the germline V gene. CDR3 sequence reads: CASSLRRTDTQYF. The CDR3 DNA sequence: TGCGCCAGCAGCCTACGACGCACAGATACGCAGTATTTT.

This sequence joins TRBV3-1 (or the pseudogene TRBV3-2) and TRBJ2-1, with 11 bases fitting TRBD2. J was trimmed by 4 bases and V by 7 bases; bases with no gene match: 3. The CDR3 covers 14 residues. Germline values: CDR1 LGHDT, CDR2 YNNKEL (reference sequence). CDR3 region: CASTTSGGYNEQFF. CDR3 in DNA: TGTGCCAGCACTACTAGCGGGGGATACAATGAGCAGTTCTTC.

The V gene is TRBV7-8, the J gene TRBJ2-5; D is possibly TRBD1 (6 bases). Trimming took off 1 base at V and 0 bases at J, with 18 bases between the two ends. The V gene's germline CDR1 is SGHVS and CDR2 FQNEAQ. The CDR3 has 18 residues. CDR3 region: CASSLVQLIRGYQETQYF. Written as DNA, the CDR3 is TGTGCCAGCAGCTTAGTTCAACTAATAAGGGGGTACCAAGAGACCCAGTACTTC. The entire variable domain, with the rest obtained from reference TRBV7-8 and TRBJ2-5, is as follows: GAGVSQSPRYKVAKRGQDVALRCDPISGHVSLFWYQQALGQGPEFLTYFQNEAQLDKSGLPSDRFFAERPEGSVSTLKIQRTQQEDSAVYLCASSLVQLIRGYQETQYFGPGTRLLVL.

The chain joins TRBV6-5 to TRBJ1-3; no clear D gene. V was shortened by 5 bases and J by 0 bases, with 11 bases between the two germline ends. CDR3 length equals 15 residues. CDR1 is MNHEY and CDR2 is SVGAGI in the germline V gene. CDR3 residues: CASSLLEFSGNTIYF. In DNA, the CDR3 is TGTGCCAGCAGTCTCCTGGAGTTCTCTGGAAACACCATATATTTT.

The gene calls are TRBV5-1 and TRBJ2-2, with TRBD1 matching 8 bases. Unmatched junction bases numbered 6, after V lost 5 bases and J lost 9 bases. The CDR3 totals 13 residues. Germline V lookup: CDR1 SGHRS, CDR2 YFSETQ. The CDR3 sequence: CASSEQGARELFF. CDR3 bases: TGCGCCAGCAGTGAGCAGGGGGCTAGGGAGCTGTTTTTT.

This clone occurred once. V gene TRBV6-6 combines with J gene TRBJ1-2, with D hard to call. The V gene's germline CDR1 is MNHNY and CDR2 SVGAGI (reference sequence). Trimming cost V 1 base and J 3 bases, with 15 bases left between them. CDR3 length equals 16 residues. The CDR3 protein is CASSYFSGSTHYGYTF. Here the CDR3 DNA reads TGTGCCAGCAGTTACTTTAGTGGCAGCACTCACTATGGCTACACCTTC.

In regard to this clone: A read error may account for a junction end that differs from germline. The V call is TRBV5-1, the J call TRBJ2-5, with TRBD1 matching over 10 bases. The germline gives CDR1 SGHRS, CDR2 YFSETQ. This CDR3 has 15 residues. The CDR3 loop is CASSLGQGIYETQYF. CDR3 in DNA: TGCGCCAGCAGTTTGGGACAGGGGATTTATGAGACCCAGTACTTC.

The V gene is TRBV7-8, the J gene TRBJ1-2, with 7 nucleotides matching TRBD1. Looked up from germline, CDR1 is SGHVS and CDR2 is FQNEAQ. Trimming took 5 bases from V and 5 from J; bases not matched to a gene: 8. This CDR3 has 14 residues. CDR3 sequence reads: CASSQPRQGYGYTF. CDR3 in DNA: TGTGCCAGCAGCCAACCGAGACAGGGATATGGCTACACCTTC.

The chain uses TRBV15 and TRBJ1-2; D not certain. V dropped 0 bases and J dropped 5 bases, with 7 bases sitting between them. This CDR3 comprises 13 residues. Germline assignment: CDR1 LNHNV and CDR2 YYDKDF (reference sequence). The CDR3: CATSRDEVYGYTF. CDR3 sequence (DNA): TGTGCCACCAGCAGAGATGAGGTATATGGCTACACCTTC.

This clone was seen a handful of times. The rearrangement uses TRBV6-5 and TRBJ1-1, with D hard to call. This CDR3 is 13 amino acids long. Germline CDR1 is MNHEY and CDR2 is SVGAGI. V shed 6 bases and J shed 2 bases, with 10 bases lying between them. The CDR3 DNA follows: TGTGCCAGCAGAGCCGGGCGAAACACTGAAGCTTTCTTT. Protein sequence: CASRAGRNTEAFF.

The V and J genes are TRBV4-3 and TRBJ1-6; D is perhaps TRBD1 (5 bases). V was clipped by 3 bases and J by 10 bases, with 16 bases between them. CDR1 is LGHNA, CDR2 YSLEER, per germline. The CDR3 sequence is 15 residues long. The CDR3 DNA is TGCGCCAGCAGCCAGACTGGGAGCCGGGGGTCACCCCTCCACTTT. Translation gives CASSQTGSRGSPLHF.

The chain links TRBV7-9 to TRBJ1-4, with D unclear. Germline values: CDR1 SEHNR, CDR2 FQNEAQ (reference sequence). This CDR3 contains 16 residues. V shed 5 bases and J shed 5 bases, with 18 bases lying between them. CDR3 nucleotide sequence: TGTGCCAGCAGCCCCCGAGTTAAGGATCTCAATGAAAAACTGTTTTTT. Translated: CASSPRVKDLNEKLFF. Full variable domain (missing parts from reference TRBV7-9 and TRBJ1-4): DTGVSQNPRHKITKRGQNVTFRCDPISEHNRLYWYRQTLGQGPEFLTYFQNEAQLEKSRLLSDRFSAERPKGSFSTLEIQRTEQGDSAMYLCASSPRVKDLNEKLFFGSGTQLSVL.

V usage is TRBV5-1 and J usage is TRBJ2-2, with a weak D call TRBD1 (5 bases). This CDR3 has 13 residues. The ends were cut back, 2 bases at V and 6 bases at J, with 8 bases in the middle. Germline V gene data show CDR1 as SGHRS and CDR2 as YFSETQ. CDR3 sequence reads: CASSFQGSGELFF. The CDR3 DNA is TGCGCCAGCAGCTTTCAGGGTTCCGGGGAGCTGTTTTTT.

The rearrangement joins TRBV19 to TRBJ2-3, with a weak D call TRBD1 (6 bases). V lost 5 bases, J lost 8 bases, and 26 bases lay in between. CDR1 and CDR2 from the germline V gene are LNHDA and SQIVND (reference sequence). The CDR3 has 17 amino acids. The CDR3 region has the DNA TGTGCCAGTAGTTCCCTTCAGGGGACCGGGGCCGATAGTACGCAGTATTTT. It specifies CASSSLQGTGADSTQYF.

This chain joins TRBV30 and TRBJ1-4, with TRBD1 matching 7 bases. Germline CDR1 GTSNPN, CDR2 SVGIG (reference sequence). Trimming at V came to 4 bases and at J to 7 bases, leaving 9 bases not matched to a gene. The CDR3 contains 14 residues. This CDR3 reads CAWNPRGRVEKLFF. The CDR3 nucleotides read TGTGCCTGGAACCCCAGGGGGAGGGTTGAAAAACTGTTTTTT.

In its sample, this clone was seen a few times. This chain joins TRBV10-2 and TRBJ2-5; no clear D gene. The CDR3 sequence is 11 residues long. Trimming pared 2 bases from V and 5 bases from J, leaving 3 bases between. Germline loops: CDR1 WSHSY, CDR2 SAAADI. The CDR3 coding sequence is TGCGCCAGCAGTGAGATTGAGACCCAGTACTTC. As protein: CASSEIETQYF.

This clone is a singleton in its sample. The rearrangement uses TRBV5-4 and TRBJ1-2; no clear D. Germline assignment: CDR1 SGHNT and CDR2 YYREEE (reference sequence). The CDR3 loop spans 12 amino acids. V lost 0 bases and J lost 6, with 6 bases in between. The CDR3, as DNA: TGTGCCAGCAGCTTGGCCGGGGATGGCTACACCTTC. Its protein product is CASSLAGDGYTF.

The chain joins TRBV18 to TRBJ1-1, with 9 positions matching TRBD1. V was clipped by 2 bases and J by 0 bases; unmatched bases: 7. This CDR3 region has 17 residues. Germline V gives CDR1 KGHSH, CDR2 LQKENI. The DNA for the CDR3 is TGTGCCAGCTCACCAAACAGGGGGCAACGAATGAACACTGAAGCTTTCTTT. It translates to CASSPNRGQRMNTEAFF.

V is TRBV9 and J is TRBJ1-2; 7 bases line up with TRBD1. The CDR3 covers 15 residues. J gave up 2 bases and V 0 bases, and 4 bases lay outside the gene matches. Germline lookup yields CDR1 SGDLS and CDR2 YYNGEE. The CDR3 DNA is TGTGCCAGCAGCGTAGAGGGGGCCAGAAACTATGGCTACACCTTC. It is translated as CASSVEGARNYGYTF.

The chain combines TRBV6-2 or TRBV6-3 with TRBJ2-5, with D unresolved. Germline V gene data show CDR1 as MNHEY and CDR2 as SVGEGT. The V end lost 6 bases, the J end lost 5 bases, and 7 bases lay between the germline ends. This CDR3 is 11 amino acids long. CDR3 protein: CASSPHETQYF. The CDR3 DNA is TGTGCCAGCAGCCCCCATGAGACCCAGTACTTC.

The chain uses TRBV10-3 and TRBJ1-1; tentative D call: TRBD1 (6 bases). Germline V gene sequence: CDR1 ENHRY, CDR2 SYGVKD. This CDR3 is 14 amino acids long. Trimming took 2 bases from V and 3 from J, leaving 10 bases between them. The CDR3 DNA reads TGTGCCATCAGTGAGCTACAGGGAGACACTGAAGCTTTCTTT. Its protein product is CAISELQGDTEAFF.

The V gene is TRBV9, the J gene TRBJ2-1; TRBD2 agrees at 9 bases. CDR3 length: 15 residues. Germline CDR1 SGDLS, CDR2 YYNGEE. V trimming: 3 bases; J trimming: 6 bases; junction bases outside the gene matches: 7. For the CDR3, the DNA is TGTGCCAGCAGCGGAGCGGGGGGTTTGGTCAATGAGCAGTTCTTC. Its protein is CASSGAGGLVNEQFF.

This sequence joins TRBV2 and TRBJ1-5; TRBD1 matches 7 bases. In germline, CDR1 is SNHLY, CDR2 FYNNEI. This CDR3 is 14 amino acids long. After removal of 5 bases from V and 6 bases from J, the junction contained 7 bases not matched to a gene. DNA for the CDR3: TGTGCCAGCAGTCCGACAGGGTATCGTCAGCCCCAGCATTTT. Its protein product is CASSPTGYRQPQHF.